The entry below gives a single TCR beta chain sequence along with its context. No antigen is known for it. V lost 1 base and J 2 bases, leaving 6 bases between the germline ends. Germline CDR1 reads MNHEY; CDR2 reads SMNVEV (reference sequence). The CDR3 spans 15 residues. The sample comes from a study of T cell responses to AZD1222 COVID-19 vaccine. Whole-study findings and limits: Repertoire samples came only from after the peak T cell response.

Using immunoSEQ multiplex PCR, the repertoire was profiled, and TCRdb retains in-frame clones only, with some absent. The sample shows more than 100,000 clones, around 87% of them seen only once. Sequences were derived from peripheral blood, sampled on day 0 of AZD1222 vaccination. This TCR came from an adult in good health. The genes are TRBV27 and TRBJ2-6, with D hard to call. The CDR3 bases are TGTGCCAGCAGTTTATTGGGTACTGGGGCCAACGTCCTGACTTTC. It codes for CASSLLGTGANVLTF.